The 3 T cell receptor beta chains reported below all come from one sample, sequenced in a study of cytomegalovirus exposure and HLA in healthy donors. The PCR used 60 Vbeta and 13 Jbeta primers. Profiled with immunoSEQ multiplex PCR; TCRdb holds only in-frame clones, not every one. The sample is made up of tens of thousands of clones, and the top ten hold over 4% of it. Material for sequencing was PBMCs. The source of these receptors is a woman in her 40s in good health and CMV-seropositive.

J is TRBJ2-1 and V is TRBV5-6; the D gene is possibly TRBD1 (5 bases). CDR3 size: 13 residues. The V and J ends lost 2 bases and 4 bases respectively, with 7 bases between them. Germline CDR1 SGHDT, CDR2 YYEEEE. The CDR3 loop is CASSFPGYNEQFF. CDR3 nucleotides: TGTGCCAGCAGCTTCCCAGGGTACAATGAGCAGTTCTTC. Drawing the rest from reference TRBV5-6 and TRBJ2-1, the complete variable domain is DAGVTQSPTHLIKTRGQQVTLRCSPKSGHDTVSWYQQALGQGPQFIFQYYEEEERQRGNFPDRFSGHQFPNYSSELNVNALLLGDSALYLCASSFPGYNEQFFGPGTRLTVL.

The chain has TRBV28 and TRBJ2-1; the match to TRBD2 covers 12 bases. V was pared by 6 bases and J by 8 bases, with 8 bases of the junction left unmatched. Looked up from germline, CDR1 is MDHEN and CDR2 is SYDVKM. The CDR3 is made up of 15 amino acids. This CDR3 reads CASRSLAGGIYEQFF. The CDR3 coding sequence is TGTGCCAGCAGATCTCTAGCGGGAGGGATTTATGAGCAGTTCTTC.

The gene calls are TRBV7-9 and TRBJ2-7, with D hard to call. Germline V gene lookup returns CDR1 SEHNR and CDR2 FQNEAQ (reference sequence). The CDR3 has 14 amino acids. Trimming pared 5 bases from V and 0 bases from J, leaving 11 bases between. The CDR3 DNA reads TGTGCCAGCAGCGCCTTTGCCAGCTCCTACGAGCAGTACTTC. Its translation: CASSAFASSYEQYF.